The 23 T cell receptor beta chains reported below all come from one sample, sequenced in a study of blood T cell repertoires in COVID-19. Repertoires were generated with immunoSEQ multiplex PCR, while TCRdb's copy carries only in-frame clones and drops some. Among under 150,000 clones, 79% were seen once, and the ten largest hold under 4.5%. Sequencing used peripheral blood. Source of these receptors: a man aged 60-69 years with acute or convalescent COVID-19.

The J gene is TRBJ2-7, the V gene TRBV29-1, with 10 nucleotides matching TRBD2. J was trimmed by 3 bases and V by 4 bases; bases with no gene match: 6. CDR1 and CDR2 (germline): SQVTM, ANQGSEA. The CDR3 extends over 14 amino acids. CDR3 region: CSVAPAGGGYEQYF. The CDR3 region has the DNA TGCAGCGTTGCTCCAGCGGGGGGGGGCTACGAGCAGTACTTC.

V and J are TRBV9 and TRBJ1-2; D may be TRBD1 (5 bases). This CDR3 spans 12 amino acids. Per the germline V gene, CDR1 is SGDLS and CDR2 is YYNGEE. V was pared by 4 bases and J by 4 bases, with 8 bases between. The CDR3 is CASSLDSYGYTF. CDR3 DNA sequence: TGTGCCAGCAGCCTCGACAGCTATGGCTACACCTTC.

The CDR3 DNA reads TGTGCCAGCAGCTTACAAGGGGCGGGAGAGTATGAGCAGTTCTTC. Protein product: CASSLQGAGEYEQFF. This chain uses TRBV7-8 with TRBJ2-1; 7 bases match TRBD2. The length of the CDR3 is 15 residues. Germline V gene data show CDR1 as SGHVS and CDR2 as FQNEAQ. J gave up 8 bases and V 2 bases, and 9 bases lay outside the gene matches.

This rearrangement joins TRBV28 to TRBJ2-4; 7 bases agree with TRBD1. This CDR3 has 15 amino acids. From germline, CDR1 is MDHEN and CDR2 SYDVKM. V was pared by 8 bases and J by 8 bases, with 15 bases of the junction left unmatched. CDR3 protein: CASQLDSQGSDIQYF. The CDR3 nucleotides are TGTGCCAGCCAGTTGGATTCACAGGGGTCGGACATTCAGTACTTC.

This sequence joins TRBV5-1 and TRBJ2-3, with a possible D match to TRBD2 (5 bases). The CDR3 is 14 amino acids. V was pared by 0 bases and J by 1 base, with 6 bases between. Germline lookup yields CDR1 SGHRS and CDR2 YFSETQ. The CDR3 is CASSLEAGTDTQYF. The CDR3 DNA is TGCGCCAGCAGCTTGGAAGCGGGCACAGATACGCAGTATTTT.

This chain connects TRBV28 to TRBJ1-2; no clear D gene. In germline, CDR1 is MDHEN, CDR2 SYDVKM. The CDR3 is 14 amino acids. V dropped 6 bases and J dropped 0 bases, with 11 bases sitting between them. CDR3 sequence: CASRRPTTNYGYTF. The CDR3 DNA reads TGTGCCAGCAGGAGACCGACAACTAACTATGGCTACACCTTC.

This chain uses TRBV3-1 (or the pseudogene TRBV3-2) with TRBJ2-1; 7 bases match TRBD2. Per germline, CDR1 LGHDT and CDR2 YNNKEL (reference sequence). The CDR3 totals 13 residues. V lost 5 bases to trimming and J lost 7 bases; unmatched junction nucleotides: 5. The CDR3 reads CASSYGTINEQFF. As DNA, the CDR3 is TGTGCCAGCAGCTACGGGACTATAAATGAGCAGTTCTTC.

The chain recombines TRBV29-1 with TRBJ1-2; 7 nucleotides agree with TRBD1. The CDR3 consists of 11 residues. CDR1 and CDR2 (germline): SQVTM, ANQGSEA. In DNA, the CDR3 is TGCAGTACAGGGGATGACGGGGGCTACACCTTC. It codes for CSTGDDGGYTF.

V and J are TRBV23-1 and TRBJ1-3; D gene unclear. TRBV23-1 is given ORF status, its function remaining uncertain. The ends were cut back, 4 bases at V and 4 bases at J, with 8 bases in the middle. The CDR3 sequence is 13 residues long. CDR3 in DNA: TGCGCCAGCAGTCGCCCGGAGGGAAACACCATATATTTT. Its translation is CASSRPEGNTIYF.

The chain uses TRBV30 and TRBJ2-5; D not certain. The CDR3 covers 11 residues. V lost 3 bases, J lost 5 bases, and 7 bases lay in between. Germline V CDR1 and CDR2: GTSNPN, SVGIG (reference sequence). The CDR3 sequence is CAWSPGETQYF. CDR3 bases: TGTGCCTGGAGCCCCGGGGAGACCCAGTACTTC. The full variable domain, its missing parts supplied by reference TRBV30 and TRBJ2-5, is SQTIHQWPATLVQPVGSPLSLECTVEGTSNPNLYWYRQAAGRGLQLLFYSVGIGQISSEVPQNLSASRPQDRQFILSSKKLLLSDSGFYLCAWSPGETQYFGPGTRLLVL.

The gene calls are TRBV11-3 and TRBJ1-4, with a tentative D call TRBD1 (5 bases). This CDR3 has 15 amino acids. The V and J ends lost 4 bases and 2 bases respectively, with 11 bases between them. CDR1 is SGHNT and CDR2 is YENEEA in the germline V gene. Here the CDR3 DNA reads TGTGCCAGCAGCTACAGGACACCTACTAATGAAAAACTGTTTTTT. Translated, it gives CASSYRTPTNEKLFF.

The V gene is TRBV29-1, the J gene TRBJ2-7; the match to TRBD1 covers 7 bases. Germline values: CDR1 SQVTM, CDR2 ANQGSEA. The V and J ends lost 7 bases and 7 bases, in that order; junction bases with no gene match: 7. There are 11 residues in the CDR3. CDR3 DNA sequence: TGCAGCGCCAAGTCGGACAGGGAGCAGTACTTC. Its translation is CSAKSDREQYF.

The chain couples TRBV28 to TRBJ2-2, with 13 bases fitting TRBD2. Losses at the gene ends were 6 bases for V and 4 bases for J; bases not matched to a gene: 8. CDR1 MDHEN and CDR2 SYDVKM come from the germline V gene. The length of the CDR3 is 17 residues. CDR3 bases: TGTGCCAGCAGACTTCGGACTAGCGGGAGAACCACCGGGGAGCTGTTTTTT. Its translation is CASRLRTSGRTTGELFF.

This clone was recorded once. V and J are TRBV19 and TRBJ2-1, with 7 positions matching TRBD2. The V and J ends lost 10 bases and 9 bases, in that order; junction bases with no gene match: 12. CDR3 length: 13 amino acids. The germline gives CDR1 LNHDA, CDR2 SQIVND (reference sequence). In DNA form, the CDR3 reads TGTGCCACCGCCGGGACTATACTGGGTGAGCAGTTCTTC. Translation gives CATAGTILGEQFF.

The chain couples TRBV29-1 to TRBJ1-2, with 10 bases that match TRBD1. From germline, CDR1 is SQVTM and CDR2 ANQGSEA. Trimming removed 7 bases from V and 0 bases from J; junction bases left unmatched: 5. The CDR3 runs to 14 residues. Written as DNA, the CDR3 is TGCAGCGCGGATGGGACAGGGGCTAACTATGGCTACACCTTC. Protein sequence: CSADGTGANYGYTF.

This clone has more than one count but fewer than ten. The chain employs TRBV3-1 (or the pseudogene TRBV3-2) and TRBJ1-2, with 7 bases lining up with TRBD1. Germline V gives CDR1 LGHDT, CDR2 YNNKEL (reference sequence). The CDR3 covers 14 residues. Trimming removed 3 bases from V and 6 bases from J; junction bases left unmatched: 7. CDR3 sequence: CASSHLDRRDGYTF. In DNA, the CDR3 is TGTGCCAGCAGCCATTTGGACAGGAGGGATGGCTACACCTTC.

This CDR3 reads CASSLVAGASGLEQYF. Written as DNA, the CDR3 is TGTGCCAGCAGCTTAGTGGCAGGGGCGTCGGGTCTCGAGCAGTACTTC. The genes are TRBV7-2 and TRBJ2-7; TRBD1 is a possible D gene (6 bases). Looked up from germline, CDR1 is SGHTA and CDR2 is FQGNSA. The CDR3 consists of 16 residues. V was clipped by 1 base and J by 6 bases, with 19 bases between them.

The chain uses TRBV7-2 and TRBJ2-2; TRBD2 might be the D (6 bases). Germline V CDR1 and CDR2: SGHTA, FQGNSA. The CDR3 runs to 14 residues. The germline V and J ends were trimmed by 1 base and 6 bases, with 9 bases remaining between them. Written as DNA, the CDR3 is TGTGCCAGCAGCTTAGTGCGGGGATCCGGGGAGCTGTTTTTT. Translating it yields CASSLVRGSGELFF.

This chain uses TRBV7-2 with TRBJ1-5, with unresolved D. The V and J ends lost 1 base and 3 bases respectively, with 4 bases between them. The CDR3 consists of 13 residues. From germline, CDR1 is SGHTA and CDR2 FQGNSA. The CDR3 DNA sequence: TGTGCCAGCAGCTTAGACTTCAATCAGCCCCAGCATTTT. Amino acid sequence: CASSLDFNQPQHF.

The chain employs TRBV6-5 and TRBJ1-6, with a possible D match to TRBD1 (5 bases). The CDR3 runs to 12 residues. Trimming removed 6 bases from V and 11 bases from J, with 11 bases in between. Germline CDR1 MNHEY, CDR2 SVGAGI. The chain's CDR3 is CASRPQGAPLHF. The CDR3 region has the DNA TGTGCCAGCAGACCTCAGGGTGCACCCCTCCACTTT.

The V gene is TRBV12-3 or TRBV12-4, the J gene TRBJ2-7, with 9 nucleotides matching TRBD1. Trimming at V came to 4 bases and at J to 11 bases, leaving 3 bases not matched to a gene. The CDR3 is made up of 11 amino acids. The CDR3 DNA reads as TGTGCCAGCAGTTCGGACAGGGGAGAGTACTTC. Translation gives CASSSDRGEYF.

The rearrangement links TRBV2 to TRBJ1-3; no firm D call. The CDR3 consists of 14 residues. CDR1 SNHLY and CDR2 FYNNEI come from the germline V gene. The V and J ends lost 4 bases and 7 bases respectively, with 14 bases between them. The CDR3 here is CASSGPPPGNTIYF. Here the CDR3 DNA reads TGTGCCAGCAGTGGGCCGCCCCCCGGGAACACCATATATTTT.

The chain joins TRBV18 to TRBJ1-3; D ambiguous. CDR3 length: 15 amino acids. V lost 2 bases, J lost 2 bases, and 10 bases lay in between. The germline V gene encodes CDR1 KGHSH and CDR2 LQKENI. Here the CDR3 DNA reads TGTGCCAGCTCACCAAACACACAACCTGGAAACACCATATATTTT. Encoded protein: CASSPNTQPGNTIYF.